These T cell receptor beta chains were read from a single sample in a study of blood T cell repertoires in COVID-19. Repertoires were generated with immunoSEQ multiplex PCR, while TCRdb's copy carries only in-frame clones and drops some. This table holds about 280,000 clones, around nine tenths found once. The sequenced sample consisted of peripheral blood. The source is a man aged 40-49 years with active or convalescent COVID-19. Both conserved end residues are part of each CDR3. D genes are given only for firm matches. Rows give clone size only sometimes, using once, few, many, or a class for an expanded clone.

d_call,v_call,j_call,clone_size,cdr3_aa,cdr3_nt
TRBD1,TRBV11-3,TRBJ1-1,.,CASSLGTANTEAFF,TGTGCCAGCAGCTTGGGGACAGCTAACACTGAAGCTTTCTTT
.,TRBV27,TRBJ2-7,.,CASSPSGGRVGYF,TGTGCCAGCAGTCCCTCCGGAGGGCGAGTGGGGTACTTC
.,TRBV2,TRBJ2-1,.,CASSGPPSGNEQFF,TGTGCCAGCAGTGGCCCACCCTCGGGCAATGAGCAGTTCTTC
.,TRBV27,TRBJ2-1,.,CASSLAPGHGYNEQFF,TGTGCCAGCAGTTTAGCACCGGGACACGGTTACAATGAGCAGTTCTTC
.,TRBV28,TRBJ2-7,.,CASTQVGVNEQYF,TGTGCCAGCACCCAGGTCGGTGTAAACGAGCAGTACTTC
TRBD1,TRBV6-4,TRBJ1-5,.,CASSDSAGDRGLNQPQHF,TGTGCCAGCAGTGACTCGGCAGGGGACAGGGGCCTCAATCAGCCCCAGCATTTT
.,TRBV11-2,TRBJ2-5,.,CASSQVREETQYF,TGTGCCAGCAGCCAGGTGCGGGAAGAGACCCAGTACTTC
.,TRBV3-1/TRBV3-2,TRBJ2-1,.,CASSQDSQGYEQFF,TGTGCCAGCAGCCAAGATAGCCAGGGGTATGAGCAGTTCTTC
TRBD1,TRBV5-6,TRBJ2-3,.,CASSQGAYPDTQYF,TGTGCCAGCAGTCAGGGGGCTTATCCAGATACGCAGTATTTT
.,TRBV6-1,TRBJ2-7,.,CASSEATTRSYEQYF,TGTGCCAGCAGTGAAGCGACTACCCGCTCCTACGAGCAGTACTTC
.,TRBV6-1,TRBJ2-5,.,CASSEAPRARETQYF,TGTGCCAGCAGTGAAGCGCCGAGGGCGAGGGAGACCCAGTACTTC
.,TRBV13,TRBJ2-1,.,CASSRGGNEQFF,TGTGCCAGCAGCCGAGGGGGTAATGAGCAGTTCTTC
.,TRBV5-6,TRBJ1-1,once,CASSAGVTEAFF,TGTGCCAGCAGTGCAGGGGTCACTGAAGCTTTCTTT
.,TRBV6-5,TRBJ2-7,.,CASSYVVQGKYEQYF,TGTGCCAGCAGTTACGTAGTACAGGGTAAATACGAGCAGTACTTC
.,TRBV14,TRBJ1-4,.,CASSRGTSKLFF,TGTGCCAGCAGCCGAGGGACATCAAAACTGTTTTTT
TRBD2,TRBV7-6,TRBJ2-5,once,CASSRSPGLAEETQYF,TGTGCCAGCAGCCGCTCTCCGGGACTAGCAGAAGAGACCCAGTACTTC
TRBD2,TRBV10-3,TRBJ2-1,once,CAITEGLATLNEQFF,TGTGCCATCACCGAGGGACTAGCGACCTTGAATGAGCAGTTCTTC
TRBD2,TRBV10-3,TRBJ2-1,.,CAISGGSHNEQFF,TGTGCCATCTCCGGGGGGAGCCACAATGAGCAGTTCTTC
.,TRBV28,TRBJ1-2,.,CAPGTARYGYTF,TGTGCACCCGGAACAGCTCGATATGGCTACACCTTC
TRBD1,TRBV25-1,TRBJ2-7,once,CASSIGTGSYEQYF,TGTGCCAGCAGCATCGGGACAGGGTCCTACGAGCAGTACTTC
TRBD2,TRBV3-1/TRBV3-2,TRBJ2-3,.,CATAPGTSGLTDTQYF,TGTGCCACTGCCCCCGGGACTAGCGGCCTCACAGATACGCAGTATTTT
TRBD1,TRBV6-5,TRBJ1-6,once,CASSSRQGLDSPLHF,TGTGCCAGCAGTTCCAGACAGGGGCTGGATTCACCCCTCCACTTT
.,TRBV29-1,TRBJ2-7,.,CSVEDRLGREQYF,TGCAGCGTTGAAGATCGTCTGGGGCGCGAGCAGTACTTC
.,TRBV3-1/TRBV3-2,TRBJ1-3,.,CAQGRERARGYF,TGTGCCCAGGGTAGGGAAAGAGCAAGGGGATATTTT
TRBD2,TRBV6-2/TRBV6-3,TRBJ2-3,.,CASSSGLAPDTQYF,TGTGCCAGCAGTTCCGGACTAGCGCCAGATACGCAGTATTTT
TRBD1,TRBV28,TRBJ1-2,few,CASSVPGTGRFF,TGTGCCAGCAGTGTCCCCGGGACAGGGCGATTCTTC